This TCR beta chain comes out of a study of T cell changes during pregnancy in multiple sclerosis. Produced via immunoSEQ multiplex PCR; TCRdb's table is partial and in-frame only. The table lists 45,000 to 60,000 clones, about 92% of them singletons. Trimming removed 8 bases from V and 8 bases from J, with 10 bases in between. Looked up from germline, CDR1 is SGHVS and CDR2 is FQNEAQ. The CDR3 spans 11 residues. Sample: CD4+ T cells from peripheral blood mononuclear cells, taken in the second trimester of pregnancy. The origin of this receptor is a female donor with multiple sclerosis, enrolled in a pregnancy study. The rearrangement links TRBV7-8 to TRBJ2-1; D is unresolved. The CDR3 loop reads CASAEEDEQFF. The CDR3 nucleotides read TGTGCCAGCGCCGAAGAGGATGAGCAGTTCTTC.